A selection of T cell receptor beta chains follows, all from one sample in a study of cytomegalovirus exposure and HLA in healthy donors. The assay was immunoSEQ multiplex PCR, and TCRdb's table has in-frame clones only and misses some. The sample carries approximately 170,000 clones, about 77% recorded once. Input material: PBMCs. The receptors were sampled from a male donor in good health and CMV-seropositive. Both conserved end residues are part of each CDR3. The D gene is left open where the match is weak. A row's size may be missing; if present it is once, few, many or a size class.

cdr3_aa: CASSREGGEKLFF
cdr3_nt: TGCGCCAGCAGCCGCGAGGGTGGAGAAAAACTGTTTTTT
d_call: .
clone_size: few
v_call: TRBV5-1
j_call: TRBJ1-4

cdr3_aa: CASTSGVKTGELFF
cdr3_nt: TGTGCCAGTACCTCAGGGGTTAAGACCGGGGAGCTGTTTTTT
d_call: .
clone_size: .
v_call: TRBV19
j_call: TRBJ2-2

cdr3_aa: CASGAGVSYNEQFF
cdr3_nt: TGTGCCAGCGGTGCGGGGGTCTCCTACAATGAGCAGTTCTTC
d_call: TRBD2
clone_size: .
v_call: TRBV9
j_call: TRBJ2-1

cdr3_aa: CASSDPDYPNEQFF
cdr3_nt: TGTGCCAGCAGTGACCCGGACTACCCGAATGAGCAGTTCTTC
d_call: .
clone_size: many
v_call: TRBV2
j_call: TRBJ2-1

cdr3_aa: CASRDEGQGPEAFF
cdr3_nt: TGTGCCAGCAGAGATGAGGGACAGGGGCCAGAAGCTTTCTTT
d_call: TRBD1
clone_size: .
v_call: TRBV5-5
j_call: TRBJ1-1

cdr3_aa: CASSLSNQPQHF
cdr3_nt: TGTGCCAGCAGCCTTAGCAATCAGCCCCAGCATTTT
d_call: .
clone_size: few
v_call: TRBV7-9
j_call: TRBJ1-5

cdr3_aa: CASSILAGGQETQYF
cdr3_nt: TGTGCCAGCAGTATACTAGCGGGGGGACAAGAGACCCAGTACTTC
d_call: TRBD2
clone_size: .
v_call: TRBV27
j_call: TRBJ2-5

cdr3_aa: CAWRRRGDTEAFF
cdr3_nt: TGTGCCTGGAGGCGACGGGGAGACACTGAAGCTTTCTTT
d_call: .
clone_size: .
v_call: TRBV30
j_call: TRBJ1-1

cdr3_aa: CASSLGQVNTEAFF
cdr3_nt: TGTGCCAGCTCCTTGGGACAGGTGAACACTGAAGCTTTCTTT
d_call: TRBD1
clone_size: .
v_call: TRBV18
j_call: TRBJ1-1

cdr3_aa: CASSDGGPLLWRYF
cdr3_nt: TGTGCCAGCAGTGACGGTGGGCCACTCCTTTGGCGGTACTTC
d_call: .
clone_size: once
v_call: TRBV6-1
j_call: TRBJ2-5

cdr3_aa: CASSLDRVLETQYF
cdr3_nt: TGTGCCAGCAGCCTGGACAGGGTACTAGAGACCCAGTACTTC
d_call: TRBD1
clone_size: .
v_call: TRBV7-6
j_call: TRBJ2-5

cdr3_aa: CASSFGPGDTQYF
cdr3_nt: TGTGCCAGCAGCTTCGGCCCCGGGGATACGCAGTATTTT
d_call: .
clone_size: .
v_call: TRBV11-2
j_call: TRBJ2-3

cdr3_aa: CAWSGDPRETEAFF
cdr3_nt: TGTGCCTGGAGCGGAGACCCTAGGGAGACTGAAGCTTTCTTT
d_call: .
clone_size: .
v_call: TRBV30
j_call: TRBJ1-1

cdr3_aa: CASSPSTRTDTQYF
cdr3_nt: TGTGCCAGCTCCCCCAGTACCCGCACAGATACGCAGTATTTT
d_call: .
clone_size: .
v_call: TRBV18
j_call: TRBJ2-3

cdr3_aa: CASSSYQGLDYGYTF
cdr3_nt: TGTGCCAGCAGCTCATACCAGGGGCTAGACTATGGCTACACCTTC
d_call: .
clone_size: .
v_call: TRBV13
j_call: TRBJ1-2

cdr3_aa: CASTLDRVSPLHF
cdr3_nt: TGTGCCAGTACCCTAGACAGGGTATCGCCCCTCCACTTT
d_call: TRBD1
clone_size: few
v_call: TRBV19
j_call: TRBJ1-6

cdr3_aa: CASSKGVDSGGYLADTQYF
cdr3_nt: TGTGCCAGCAGCAAAGGGGTCGATAGCGGGGGGTATTTGGCAGATACGCAGTATTTT
d_call: .
clone_size: .
v_call: TRBV21-1
j_call: TRBJ2-3

cdr3_aa: CASSLGTGILETQYF
cdr3_nt: TGTGCCAGCAGCTTGGGGACAGGGATTTTGGAGACCCAGTACTTC
d_call: TRBD1
clone_size: .
v_call: TRBV7-9
j_call: TRBJ2-5

cdr3_aa: CASSWDRGPSEKLFF
cdr3_nt: TGTGCCAGCAGCTGGGACAGGGGGCCTAGCGAAAAACTGTTTTTT
d_call: TRBD1
clone_size: .
v_call: TRBV7-8
j_call: TRBJ1-4

cdr3_aa: CASSSTTGVSPLHF
cdr3_nt: TGTGCCAGTAGCTCGACGACAGGGGTCTCACCCCTCCACTTT
d_call: TRBD1
clone_size: .
v_call: TRBV19
j_call: TRBJ1-6

cdr3_aa: CASSLGDRREQYF
cdr3_nt: TGCGCCAGCAGCTTGGGGGACAGACGCGAGCAGTACTTC
d_call: TRBD1
clone_size: .
v_call: TRBV5-1
j_call: TRBJ2-7

cdr3_aa: CSVEVGAEAFF
cdr3_nt: TGCAGCGTTGAAGTAGGGGCTGAAGCTTTCTTT
d_call: .
clone_size: .
v_call: TRBV29-1
j_call: TRBJ1-1

cdr3_aa: CASSSLARGEQFF
cdr3_nt: TGTGCCAGCAGCTCACTAGCGAGGGGTGAGCAGTTCTTC
d_call: TRBD2
clone_size: .
v_call: TRBV7-3
j_call: TRBJ2-1

cdr3_aa: CASSQGWAYNSPLHF
cdr3_nt: TGTGCCAGCAGTCAGGGGTGGGCCTATAATTCACCCCTCCACTTT
d_call: .
clone_size: .
v_call: TRBV6-5
j_call: TRBJ1-6

cdr3_aa: CASSYDMTAADSPLHF
cdr3_nt: TGTGCCAGCAGCTACGACATGACAGCAGCCGACTCACCCCTCCACTTT
d_call: .
clone_size: once
v_call: TRBV5-5
j_call: TRBJ1-6

cdr3_aa: CATSRDGGPAEKLFF
cdr3_nt: TGTGCCACCAGCAGAGATGGAGGGCCGGCTGAAAAACTGTTTTTT
d_call: .
clone_size: .
v_call: TRBV15
j_call: TRBJ1-4

cdr3_aa: CASRRQGASGELFF
cdr3_nt: TGTGCCAGTAGAAGACAGGGGGCTAGCGGGGAGCTGTTTTTT
d_call: TRBD1
clone_size: once
v_call: TRBV19
j_call: TRBJ2-2

cdr3_aa: CATRGTSGTDTQYF
cdr3_nt: TGTGCCACCCGGGGGACGTCCGGCACAGATACGCAGTATTTT
d_call: .
clone_size: .
v_call: TRBV10-3
j_call: TRBJ2-3

cdr3_aa: CASSSGLAGGREQFF
cdr3_nt: TGTGCCAGCAGCTCGGGACTAGCGGGGGGGCGGGAGCAGTTCTTC
d_call: TRBD2
clone_size: .
v_call: TRBV7-2
j_call: TRBJ2-1

cdr3_aa: CASSVGTSGGIGETQYF
cdr3_nt: TGTGCCAGCAGCGTAGGGACTAGCGGGGGGATAGGGGAGACCCAGTACTTC
d_call: TRBD2
clone_size: .
v_call: TRBV9
j_call: TRBJ2-5

cdr3_aa: CASSTIHRGTGNTEAFF
cdr3_nt: TGTGCCAGCAGCACCATCCACCGGGGGACAGGGAACACTGAAGCTTTCTTT
d_call: TRBD1
clone_size: .
v_call: TRBV7-2
j_call: TRBJ1-1

cdr3_aa: CSARDYEQFF
cdr3_nt: TGCAGTGCTAGAGACTATGAGCAGTTCTTC
d_call: .
clone_size: .
v_call: TRBV20-1
j_call: TRBJ2-1

cdr3_aa: CASRAGTGGVEKLFF
cdr3_nt: TGCGCCAGCAGGGCAGGGACAGGGGGCGTAGAAAAACTGTTTTTT
d_call: TRBD1
clone_size: .
v_call: TRBV5-1
j_call: TRBJ1-4

cdr3_aa: CASSPTGATEAFF
cdr3_nt: TGTGCCAGTAGTCCGACAGGGGCCACTGAAGCTTTCTTT
d_call: TRBD1
clone_size: .
v_call: TRBV19
j_call: TRBJ1-1

cdr3_aa: CASSVGLAGYEQYF
cdr3_nt: TGTGCCAGCAGCGTAGGACTAGCGGGGTACGAGCAGTACTTC
d_call: TRBD2
clone_size: once
v_call: TRBV9
j_call: TRBJ2-7

cdr3_aa: CASSIGGRYNEQFF
cdr3_nt: TGTGCCAGCAGCATCGGCGGGCGCTACAATGAGCAGTTCTTC
d_call: .
clone_size: few
v_call: TRBV6-5
j_call: TRBJ2-1

cdr3_aa: CASSKTGQTGEQYF
cdr3_nt: TGTGCCAGCAGCAAAACGGGACAAACGGGCGAGCAGTACTTC
d_call: .
clone_size: .
v_call: TRBV21-1
j_call: TRBJ2-7

cdr3_aa: CASSKRQGDNQPQHF
cdr3_nt: TGTGCCAGCAGTAAGAGACAGGGGGATAATCAGCCCCAGCATTTT
d_call: TRBD1
clone_size: .
v_call: TRBV6-5
j_call: TRBJ1-5

cdr3_aa: CASSSGTGSTDTQYF
cdr3_nt: TGTGCCAGCAGCTCCGGGACAGGGAGCACAGATACGCAGTATTTT
d_call: TRBD1
clone_size: .
v_call: TRBV5-4
j_call: TRBJ2-3

cdr3_aa: CASSAPYNEQFF
cdr3_nt: TGTGCCAGCAGCGCCCCGTACAATGAGCAGTTCTTC
d_call: .
clone_size: .
v_call: TRBV9
j_call: TRBJ2-1

cdr3_aa: CASSITTGDYGYTF
cdr3_nt: TGTGCCAGTAGTATCACGACAGGGGACTATGGCTACACCTTC
d_call: TRBD1
clone_size: .
v_call: TRBV19
j_call: TRBJ1-2

cdr3_aa: CASSLGLELLGYTF
cdr3_nt: TGTGCCAGCAGCTTGGGATTAGAGCTATTAGGCTACACCTTC
d_call: .
clone_size: .
v_call: TRBV5-6
j_call: TRBJ1-2

cdr3_aa: CASSFETGRSGYTF
cdr3_nt: TGTGCCAGCAGCTTCGAGACAGGACGGAGCGGCTACACCTTC
d_call: .
clone_size: few
v_call: TRBV7-9
j_call: TRBJ1-2

cdr3_aa: CAWSVWGQNSPLHF
cdr3_nt: TGTGCCTGGAGTGTATGGGGCCAAAATTCACCCCTCCACTTT
d_call: .
clone_size: .
v_call: TRBV30
j_call: TRBJ1-6

cdr3_aa: CASSYSPTGGSEQYF
cdr3_nt: TGTGCCAGCAGTTACAGCCCGACTGGGGGCTCCGAGCAGTACTTC
d_call: .
clone_size: .
v_call: TRBV6-6
j_call: TRBJ2-7

cdr3_aa: CASSAGLEETQYF
cdr3_nt: TGTGCCAGCAGCGCGGGACTCGAAGAGACCCAGTACTTC
d_call: .
clone_size: .
v_call: TRBV9
j_call: TRBJ2-5

cdr3_aa: CASSEVYGGPTRTQYF
cdr3_nt: TGTGCCAGCAGTGAAGTCTACGGGGGGCCTACCCGGACCCAGTACTTC
d_call: .
clone_size: .
v_call: TRBV2
j_call: TRBJ2-5

cdr3_aa: CASSARQGYSNQPQHF
cdr3_nt: TGTGCCAGCAGTGCGCGGCAGGGGTATAGCAATCAGCCCCAGCATTTT
d_call: .
clone_size: .
v_call: TRBV6-1
j_call: TRBJ1-5

cdr3_aa: CASSPGTENTEAFF
cdr3_nt: TGCGCCAGCAGCCCCGGGACAGAGAACACTGAAGCTTTCTTT
d_call: TRBD1
clone_size: .
v_call: TRBV5-1
j_call: TRBJ1-1

cdr3_aa: CASSLASGGAYNEQFF
cdr3_nt: TGTGCTAGCAGCCTTGCTAGCGGGGGGGCCTACAATGAGCAGTTCTTC
d_call: TRBD2
clone_size: once
v_call: TRBV7-7
j_call: TRBJ2-1

cdr3_aa: CASGLAPNTGELFF
cdr3_nt: TGTGCCAGTGGGCTAGCGCCGAACACCGGGGAGCTGTTTTTT
d_call: .
clone_size: few
v_call: TRBV6-5
j_call: TRBJ2-2

cdr3_aa: CASSLEGQEAQYF
cdr3_nt: TGTGCCAGCAGCTTAGAGGGACAGGAGGCTCAGTACTTC
d_call: TRBD1
clone_size: .
v_call: TRBV7-6
j_call: TRBJ2-4

cdr3_aa: CASSGQGAEGYTF
cdr3_nt: TGTGCCAGCAGTGGACAGGGGGCGGAGGGCTACACCTTC
d_call: TRBD1
clone_size: .
v_call: TRBV7-9
j_call: TRBJ1-2

cdr3_aa: CASSRPTSQETQYF
cdr3_nt: TGTGCCAGCAGCCGTCCGACTAGCCAAGAGACCCAGTACTTC
d_call: .
clone_size: .
v_call: TRBV7-8
j_call: TRBJ2-5

cdr3_aa: CASSLPQGRETQYF
cdr3_nt: TGTGCCAGCAGCCTCCCACAGGGGAGAGAGACCCAGTACTTC
d_call: TRBD1
clone_size: .
v_call: TRBV7-8
j_call: TRBJ2-5